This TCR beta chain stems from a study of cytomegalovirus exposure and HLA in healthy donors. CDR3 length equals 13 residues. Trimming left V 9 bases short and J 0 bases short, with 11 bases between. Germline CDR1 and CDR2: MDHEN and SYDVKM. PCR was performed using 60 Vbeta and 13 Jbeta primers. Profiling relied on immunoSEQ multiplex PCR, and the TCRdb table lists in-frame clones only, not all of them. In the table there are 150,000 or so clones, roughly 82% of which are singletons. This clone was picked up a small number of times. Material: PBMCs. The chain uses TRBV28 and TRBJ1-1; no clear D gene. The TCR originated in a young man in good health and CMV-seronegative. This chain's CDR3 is CASHTTLNTEAFF. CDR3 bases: TGTGCCAGTCACACTACCTTGAACACTGAAGCTTTCTTT.